The 25 T cell receptor beta chains listed next were all sequenced from one sample in a study of T cells in Graves' hyperthyroidism and ophthalmopathy. Amplification of TCR beta CDR3 regions used RNA as the template. The HTBI primer set was used in a first-round RT-PCR of the TCR CDR3. TCRdb processed the multiplex PCR reads anew with MiXCR; each CDR3 protein has one entry. This table holds 500,000 or so distinct CDR3 sequences, 15% to 20% found once. Sequencing was done on a sample of blood. Receptors originate from a woman aged 18-35 years with Graves' ophthalmopathy.

There are many counts of this clonotype. The J gene is TRBJ2-3, the V gene TRBV7-2; maybe TRBD2 (5 bases). The CDR3 contains 14 residues. CDR1 is SGHTA and CDR2 is FQGNSA in the germline V gene. V gave up 3 bases and J gave up 3 bases, with 10 bases separating them. DNA of the CDR3: TGTGCCAGCAGCTTTGAGGGCCTAACAGATACGCAGTATTTT. Translation: CASSFEGLTDTQYF. The whole variable domain, remainder taken from reference TRBV7-2 and TRBJ2-3, is GAGVSQSPSNKVTEKGKDVELRCDPISGHTALYWYRQSLGQGLEFLIYFQGNSAPDKSGLPSDRFSAERTGGSVSTLTIQRTQQEDSAVYLCASSFEGLTDTQYFGPGTRLTVL.

The CDR3 protein is CSARTGANSPLHF. CDR3 nucleotide sequence: TGCAGTGCTAGAACAGGGGCGAATTCACCCCTCCACTTT. This chain links TRBV20-1 with TRBJ1-6; 7 bases align to TRBD1. The CDR3 totals 13 residues. The V gene end was trimmed by 2 bases and the J gene end by 7 bases; junction bases not matched to a gene: 2. The germline V gene encodes CDR1 DFQATT and CDR2 SNEGSKA (reference sequence).

This clonotype was seen ten or more times. This sequence joins TRBV6-4 and TRBJ1-2; the D is unclear. Germline loops: CDR1 MRHNA, CDR2 SNTAGT. The ends were cut back, 2 bases at V and 1 base at J, with 8 bases in the middle. This CDR3 is 14 amino acids long. The CDR3, as DNA: TGTGCCAGCAGTGACATGGACTATAACTATGGCTACACCTTC. Its protein product is CASSDMDYNYGYTF.

This clonotype was seen many times. The chain carries TRBV6-1 and TRBJ1-1; 7 nucleotides line up with TRBD1. Trimming cost V 6 bases and J 1 base; bases outside gene matches: 8. Germline CDR1 and CDR2: MNHNS and SASEGT. This CDR3 contains 15 residues. The CDR3 DNA reads as TGTGCCAGCAGGCAGACAGGGAGGGAGAACACTGAAGCTTTCTTT. Translating it yields CASRQTGRENTEAFF.

The chain combines TRBV6-1 with TRBJ1-1; D uncertain. Trimming left V 4 bases short and J 0 bases short, with 9 bases between. CDR1 is MNHNS and CDR2 is SASEGT in the germline V gene. The CDR3 has 14 amino acids. For the CDR3, the DNA is TGTGCCAGCAGTGGACTAGCGGTGAACACTGAAGCTTTCTTT. Residues: CASSGLAVNTEAFF.

This clonotype has more than one count but fewer than ten. V gene TRBV6-2 or TRBV6-3 combines with J gene TRBJ1-1; D unresolved. Trimming removed 7 bases from V and 5 bases from J, with 14 bases in between. The CDR3 runs 13 residues. Germline loops: CDR1 MNHEY, CDR2 SVGEGT. The CDR3 sequence is CASTNEVATEAFF. The CDR3 DNA reads TGTGCCAGCACCAACGAAGTAGCAACTGAAGCTTTCTTT.

This clonotype came up many times. V gene TRBV27 combines with J gene TRBJ1-6, with D tentatively TRBD1 (6 bases). The germline V gene has CDR1 MNHEY and CDR2 SMNVEV (reference sequence). Between the trimmed V and J ends, which lost 5 bases and 6 bases, there was a span of 11 bases. The CDR3 consists of 14 residues. The CDR3 here is CASSPQGINSPLHF. The DNA of the CDR3 is TGTGCCAGCAGTCCCCAGGGGATTAATTCACCCCTCCACTTT.

This chain joins TRBV15 and TRBJ2-2; 8 nucleotides line up with TRBD1. The V gene's germline CDR1 is LNHNV and CDR2 YYDKDF (reference sequence). The CDR3 spans 15 residues. V trimming: 4 bases; J trimming: 3 bases; junction bases outside the gene matches: 4. The CDR3 coding sequence is TGTGCCACCAGCAAGAGACAGGGGCACACCGGGGAGCTGTTTTTT. Protein sequence: CATSKRQGHTGELFF.

V is TRBV30 and J is TRBJ2-7; 7 bases match TRBD2. After removal of 1 base from V and 2 bases from J, the junction contained 11 bases not matched to a gene. Germline V lookup: CDR1 GTSNPN, CDR2 SVGIG (reference sequence). The CDR3 covers 16 residues. The CDR3 loop is CAWSDSVAGRAYEQYF. The CDR3 DNA follows: TGTGCCTGGAGTGACAGCGTAGCTGGGAGGGCCTACGAGCAGTACTTC.

This clonotype was seen only a few times. The chain uses TRBV3-1 and TRBJ2-7, with 7 bases that match TRBD1. V gave up 2 bases and J gave up 6 bases; unmatched junction bases: 4. Per the germline V gene, CDR1 is LGHDT and CDR2 is YNNKEL (reference sequence). This CDR3 comprises 13 residues. The CDR3 DNA follows: TGTGCCAGCAGCCAAACAGGGGTAGCCGAGCAGTACTTC. Protein sequence: CASSQTGVAEQYF.

This clonotype was recorded many times. The V gene is TRBV3-1, the J gene TRBJ2-3, with TRBD2 matching over 9 bases. In germline, CDR1 is LGHDT, CDR2 YNNKEL (reference sequence). With 2 bases clipped from V and 5 bases from J, the junction kept 5 bases outside the gene matches. The CDR3 length is 15 residues. The DNA for the CDR3 is TGTGCCAGCAGCCAATCCCTAGCGGGGAGAGATACGCAGTATTTT. As protein: CASSQSLAGRDTQYF.

This clonotype was recorded only once. The chain carries TRBV12-3 or TRBV12-4 and TRBJ1-2, with TRBD1 matching 9 bases. The CDR3 length is 17 residues. After removal of 3 bases from V and 0 bases from J, the junction contained 8 bases not matched to a gene. CDR3 protein: CASSLGTGTRANYGYTF. For the CDR3, the DNA is TGTGCCAGCAGTTTGGGGACAGGGACTCGAGCTAACTATGGCTACACCTTC.

This clonotype was recorded only once. This sequence joins TRBV6-1 and TRBJ2-1; 14 nucleotides agree with TRBD2. The CDR3 is 17 residues long. Germline lookup yields CDR1 MNHNS and CDR2 SASEGT. Trimming at V came to 7 bases and at J to 5 bases, leaving 10 bases not matched to a gene. CDR3 nucleotides: TGTGCCAGCACCCACCGAGGACTAGCGGGAGGAGACAATGAGCAGTTCTTC. It encodes CASTHRGLAGGDNEQFF.

This chain connects TRBV19 to TRBJ2-2; TRBD1 might be the D (5 bases). The CDR3 has 13 amino acids. Germline CDR1 LNHDA, CDR2 SQIVND (reference sequence). V lost 7 bases to trimming and J lost 3 bases, with 9 bases between them. The CDR3 sequence: CASNPGYTGELFF. The CDR3 DNA sequence: TGTGCCAGTAACCCAGGGTACACCGGGGAGCTGTTTTTT.

This clonotype was seen at least ten times. The chain couples TRBV20-1 to TRBJ2-1; TRBD1 agrees at 7 bases. J gave up 7 bases and V 3 bases, and 6 bases lay outside the gene matches. The CDR3 runs to 13 residues. Germline CDR1 DFQATT, CDR2 SNEGSKA (reference sequence). The CDR3 region has the DNA TGCAGTGCTAGTAAGACAGGGTGGAATGAGCAGTTCTTC. It encodes CSASKTGWNEQFF.

This clonotype came up many times. The V gene is TRBV20-1, the J gene TRBJ2-3, with a tentative D call TRBD2 (5 bases). Germline V lookup: CDR1 DFQATT, CDR2 SNEGSKA (reference sequence). Trimming removed 6 bases from V and 2 bases from J, with 15 bases in between. This CDR3 spans 14 amino acids. CDR3 in DNA: TGCAGTGCCTTGTACCAGCGGCCCACAGATACGCAGTATTTT. Protein sequence: CSALYQRPTDTQYF.

The sample holds many counts of this clonotype. The chain is built from TRBV20-1 and TRBJ2-1, with D unclear. Germline lookup yields CDR1 DFQATT and CDR2 SNEGSKA (reference sequence). The V end was cut by 1 base, the J end by 3 bases, with 10 bases between. The CDR3 extends over 14 amino acids. DNA for the CDR3: TGCAGTGCTAGAGTTGGCGGCGGCTACAATGAGCAGTTCTTC. Its translation is CSARVGGGYNEQFF.

There are many counts of this clonotype. The chain uses TRBV2 and TRBJ2-7; 12 nucleotides match TRBD2. CDR1 is SNHLY and CDR2 is FYNNEI in the germline V gene. V shed 6 bases, J shed 5 bases, and the junction held 5 bases outside the gene matches. The CDR3 runs to 14 residues. This CDR3 reads CASRVTSGSHEQYF. The CDR3 nucleotides read TGTGCCAGCAGGGTGACTAGCGGGAGCCACGAGCAGTACTTC. Combining the CDR3 with reference TRBV2 and TRBJ2-7 gives the whole variable domain EPEVTQTPSHQVTQMGQEVILRCVPISNHLYFYWYRQILGQKVEFLVSFYNNEISEKSEIFDDQFSVERPDGSNFTLKIRSTKLEDSAMYFCASRVTSGSHEQYFGPGTRLTVT.

This clonotype was counted only a few times. The chain links TRBV6-1 to TRBJ2-4; no clear D. The CDR3 consists of 12 residues. Trimming pared 7 bases from V and 0 bases from J, leaving 4 bases between. Per the germline V gene, CDR1 is MNHNS and CDR2 is SASEGT. CDR3 bases: TGTGCCAGCACCCTAGCCAAAAACATTCAGTACTTC. Encoded protein: CASTLAKNIQYF.

This clonotype was seen more than once but under ten times. The rearrangement uses TRBV6-1 and TRBJ2-7; 7 positions agree with TRBD2. The CDR3 spans 13 residues. V trimming: 3 bases; J trimming: 6 bases; junction bases outside the gene matches: 5. In germline, CDR1 is MNHNS, CDR2 SASEGT. The CDR3 protein is CASSERTRSEQYF. The CDR3 nucleotides are TGTGCCAGCAGTGAGAGGACTAGAAGCGAGCAGTACTTC.

This clonotype was recorded a few times. A clone one base away is much larger, so this may be a read error. As DNA, the CDR3 is TGTGCCTGGAGTACTGGGACAGCCTATATGGACACTGAAGCTTTCTTT. This codes for CAWSTGTAYMDTEAFF. The chain employs TRBV30 and TRBJ1-1, with TRBD1 matching over 7 bases. Germline CDR1 and CDR2: GTSNPN and SVGIG (reference sequence). The CDR3 spans 16 residues. V dropped 2 bases and J dropped 3; count of bases not matched to a gene: 12.

There are many counts of this clonotype. The CDR3 protein is CSARDTLGTYEQYF. For the CDR3, the DNA is TGCAGTGCTAGAGATACATTAGGGACCTACGAGCAGTACTTC. The V call is TRBV20-1, the J call TRBJ2-7, with D uncertain. V was shortened by 0 bases and J by 2 bases, with 11 bases between the two germline ends. This CDR3 has 14 amino acids. Germline values: CDR1 DFQATT, CDR2 SNEGSKA (reference sequence).

This clonotype has at least ten counts. V is TRBV28 and J is TRBJ2-1; TRBD2 matches at 10 bases. V was clipped by 5 bases and J by 8 bases; unmatched bases: 6. Germline lookup yields CDR1 MDHEN and CDR2 SYDVKM. CDR3 length equals 14 residues. CDR3 DNA sequence: TGTGCCAGCAGTAAGCGGGAGGGTGGTTATGAGCAGTTCTTC. It codes for CASSKREGGYEQFF.

This clonotype was counted a single time. This chain links TRBV7-2 with TRBJ1-1; no reliable D call. CDR3 size: 12 residues. Germline V gene data show CDR1 as SGHTA and CDR2 as FQGNSA. V was pared by 10 bases and J by 1 base, with 10 bases between. CDR3 in DNA: TGTGCCACCAAAAATTGGAACACTGAAGCTTTCTTT. Protein: CATKNWNTEAFF. The full variable domain, in which reference TRBV7-2 and TRBJ1-1 provide the parts outside the CDR3, is GAGVSQSPSNKVTEKGKDVELRCDPISGHTALYWYRQSLGQGLEFLIYFQGNSAPDKSGLPSDRFSAERTGGSVSTLTIQRTQQEDSAVYLCATKNWNTEAFFGQGTRLTVV.

This clonotype appeared many times. The chain uses TRBV28 and TRBJ1-2; D perhaps matches TRBD1 (6 bases). The V gene's germline CDR1 is MDHEN and CDR2 SYDVKM. With 6 bases removed from V and 7 bases from J, the gap between germline ends came to 12 bases. The CDR3 covers 12 residues. The CDR3 DNA sequence: TGTGCCAGCAGCACAGGGAACGCTGGCTACACCTTC. Residues: CASSTGNAGYTF.